The 29 T cell receptor beta chains below all came from one sample that was sequenced in a study of blood T cell repertoires in COVID-19. TCRdb's table, derived via immunoSEQ multiplex PCR, lists solely in-frame clones and lacks some. The profile shows some 64,000 clones, 88% of them singletons. The sample comprised peripheral blood. Receptors were obtained from a man in his fifties or sixties with active COVID-19.

This chain uses TRBV19 with TRBJ2-6; a weak D match, TRBD1 (6 bases). Germline CDR1 and CDR2: LNHDA and SQIVND (reference sequence). The V end lost 5 bases, the J end lost 7 bases, and 9 bases lay between the germline ends. The CDR3 consists of 13 residues. DNA for the CDR3: TGTGCCAGTAGTGGGGGCTCCGCCAACGTCCTGACTTTC. Protein product: CASSGGSANVLTF. The whole variable domain, filled in from reference TRBV19 and TRBJ2-6, reads DGGITQSPKYLFRKEGQNVTLSCEQNLNHDAMYWYRQDPGQGLRLIYYSQIVNDFQKGDIAEGYSVSREKKESFPLTVTSAQKNPTAFYLCASSGGSANVLTFGAGSRLTVL.

This chain joins TRBV7-8 and TRBJ2-7; D call uncertain. Germline V gene data show CDR1 as SGHVS and CDR2 as FQNEAQ. The CDR3 length is 14 residues. With 8 bases removed from V and 0 bases from J, the gap between germline ends came to 14 bases. In nucleotides, the CDR3 is TGTGCCAGCTCGGCCGGCGGTAGCTCCTACGAGCAGTACTTC. It yields the protein CASSAGGSSYEQYF.

The chain has TRBV4-1 and TRBJ1-2; 8 nucleotides line up with TRBD1. CDR1 is MGHRA and CDR2 is YSYEKL in the germline V gene. The trim removed 2 bases at V and 4 bases at J, leaving 6 bases unmatched. This CDR3 region has 15 residues. The CDR3 loop reads CASSQPDRGGYGYTF. The CDR3 DNA follows: TGCGCCAGCAGCCAACCAGACAGGGGAGGCTATGGCTACACCTTC.

V gene TRBV20-1 combines with J gene TRBJ2-7, with 11 bases aligning to TRBD2. CDR1 is DFQATT and CDR2 is SNEGSKA in the germline V gene (reference sequence). Trimming removed 3 bases from V and 6 bases from J; junction bases left unmatched: 10. The CDR3 spans 15 residues. CDR3 bases: TGCAGTGCTAGTACGGCAGCTAGCGGGGGGAGCGAGCAGTACTTC. The encoded protein is CSASTAASGGSEQYF.

The chain joins TRBV12-3 or TRBV12-4 to TRBJ2-5; D unclear. The CDR3 totals 12 residues. V lost 0 bases, J lost 5 bases, and 4 bases lay in between. CDR3 coding DNA: TGTGCCAGCAGTTTAGCGAGGGAGACCCAGTACTTC. Protein: CASSLARETQYF.

The CDR3 nucleotides read TGTGCCAGCAGCTCCACAGGGGCGGGGACCGGGGAGCTGTTTTTT. Encoded protein: CASSSTGAGTGELFF. The chain links TRBV7-2 to TRBJ2-2, with a weak D call TRBD1 (7 bases). Trimming cost V 4 bases and J 5 bases, with 14 bases left between them. The CDR3 covers 15 residues. The germline CDR1 and CDR2 sequences are SGHTA and FQGNSA.

This clone was recorded once. The chain employs TRBV6-5 and TRBJ2-1; no definite D call. V lost 6 bases and J 7 bases, leaving 13 bases between the germline ends. CDR1 is MNHEY and CDR2 is SVGAGI in the germline V gene. This CDR3 contains 13 residues. The CDR3 coding sequence is TGTGCCAGCAGACTACCCGCGACTAATGAGCAGTTCTTC. Protein: CASRLPATNEQFF.

The chain recombines TRBV10-3 with TRBJ1-1; D gene uncertain. CDR1 is ENHRY, CDR2 SYGVKD, per germline. Between the trimmed V and J ends, which lost 10 bases and 1 base, there was a span of 16 bases. This CDR3 spans 14 amino acids. CDR3 protein: CATSTGPGNTEAFF. The CDR3, as DNA: TGTGCCACCTCTACGGGTCCGGGGAACACTGAAGCTTTCTTT.

The CDR3 is CASSTGSANTQYF. CDR3 nucleotides: TGTGCCAGCAGTACCGGGTCCGCAAATACGCAGTATTTT. V gene TRBV7-7 combines with J gene TRBJ2-3, with no clear D. This CDR3 contains 13 residues. Germline CDR1 and CDR2: SSHAT and FNYEAQ (reference sequence). V gave up 6 bases and J gave up 7 bases, with 14 bases separating them.

The V and J genes are TRBV7-9 and TRBJ2-5, with D unclear. Germline CDR1 and CDR2: SEHNR and FQNEAQ (reference sequence). Deletions cut 3 bases from V and 3 bases from J, with 14 bases between. The length of the CDR3 is 15 residues. The CDR3 loop is CASSLELMRKETQYF. CDR3 DNA: TGTGCCAGCAGCTTGGAGTTAATGAGAAAAGAGACCCAGTACTTC.

Here the CDR3 reads CASSAQATPNTDTQYF. CDR3 DNA sequence: TGTGCCAGCAGTGCCCAGGCAACTCCCAACACAGATACGCAGTATTTT. The rearrangement uses TRBV2 and TRBJ2-3, with no clear D. Per germline, CDR1 SNHLY and CDR2 FYNNEI. The V end was cut by 4 bases, the J end by 2 bases, with 16 bases between. The CDR3 contains 16 residues.

As DNA, the CDR3 is TGTGCCAGCAGATCTGGATTCCAGGGGGGATCCTACGAGCAGTACTTC. This gives the protein CASRSGFQGGSYEQYF. The chain carries TRBV7-9 and TRBJ2-7; D is perhaps TRBD1 (7 bases). Germline CDR1 is SEHNR and CDR2 is FQNEAQ (reference sequence). V was cut by 6 bases and J by 1 base, with 19 bases left in between. The CDR3 contains 16 residues. Full variable domain (missing parts from reference TRBV7-9 and TRBJ2-7): DTGVSQNPRHKITKRGQNVTFRCDPISEHNRLYWYRQTLGQGPEFLTYFQNEAQLEKSRLLSDRFSAERPKGSFSTLEIQRTEQGDSAMYLCASRSGFQGGSYEQYFGPGTRLTVT.

The chain employs TRBV7-8 and TRBJ2-5, with 8 bases lining up with TRBD2. CDR3 length equals 12 residues. The V and J ends lost 9 bases and 4 bases, in that order; junction bases with no gene match: 4. Looked up from germline, CDR1 is SGHVS and CDR2 is FQNEAQ. The CDR3 here is CASHAGGETQYF. DNA of the CDR3: TGTGCCAGTCACGCGGGAGGAGAGACCCAGTACTTC. Full variable domain (rest looked up from reference TRBV7-8 and TRBJ2-5): GAGVSQSPRYKVAKRGQDVALRCDPISGHVSLFWYQQALGQGPEFLTYFQNEAQLDKSGLPSDRFFAERPEGSVSTLKIQRTQQEDSAVYLCASHAGGETQYFGPGTRLLVL.

This chain uses TRBV7-6 with TRBJ1-2, with no clear D. The CDR3 sequence is 13 residues long. The V and J ends lost 1 base and 2 bases respectively, with 5 bases between them. Germline values: CDR1 SGHVS, CDR2 FNYEAQ. CDR3 sequence (DNA): TGTGCCAGCAGCTTAGGCGGCAACTATGGCTACACCTTC. Amino acid sequence: CASSLGGNYGYTF.

DNA for the CDR3: TGCGCCAGCAGCTCCCTGGCGGCGGGACTACGCAGGGAGCAGTACTTC. Translation gives CASSSLAAGLRREQYF. This chain uses TRBV5-1 with TRBJ2-7; 7 bases align to TRBD2. Germline CDR1 reads SGHRS; CDR2 reads YFSETQ. This CDR3 comprises 16 residues. V was pared by 3 bases and J by 7 bases, with 16 bases of the junction left unmatched.

V gene TRBV5-1 combines with J gene TRBJ1-5; D perhaps matches TRBD1 (6 bases). Trimming took 2 bases from V and 6 from J, leaving 9 bases between them. CDR3 length equals 13 residues. Germline values: CDR1 SGHRS, CDR2 YFSETQ. In DNA, the CDR3 is TGCGCCAGCAGCTTACAGGGTGGTCAGCCCCAGCATTTT. It codes for CASSLQGGQPQHF.

CDR3 residues: CASRQGVRNEQFF. The CDR3 DNA reads TGTGCCAGCCGACAGGGGGTGAGGAATGAGCAGTTCTTC. The rearrangement links TRBV12-3 or TRBV12-4 to TRBJ2-1; TRBD1 aligns across 9 bases. Trimming took 8 bases from V and 7 from J; bases not matched to a gene: 6. This CDR3 spans 13 amino acids.

The rearrangement uses TRBV5-5 and TRBJ2-2, with 10 bases lining up with TRBD1. The CDR3 runs to 16 residues. Losses at the gene ends were 4 bases for V and 7 bases for J; bases not matched to a gene: 10. From germline, CDR1 is SGHKS and CDR2 YYEKEE (reference sequence). CDR3 loop: CASSPTGTGVHGELFF. CDR3 nucleotide sequence: TGTGCCAGCAGCCCTACCGGGACAGGGGTTCACGGGGAGCTGTTTTTT.

The genes are TRBV19 and TRBJ2-7; TRBD1 agrees at 7 bases. Germline CDR1 reads LNHDA; CDR2 reads SQIVND (reference sequence). V lost 6 bases, J lost 1 base, and 6 bases stayed unmatched. CDR3 size: 14 residues. CDR3 sequence reads: CASSSRDRSYEQYF. The CDR3, as DNA: TGTGCCAGTAGCAGCCGGGACAGATCCTACGAGCAGTACTTC.

For the CDR3, the DNA is TGTGCCAGCAGTGAGAGTCTCCCCAGGGTCGGCGGCTACACCTTC. Protein sequence: CASSESLPRVGGYTF. The gene calls are TRBV2 and TRBJ1-2; D might be TRBD1 (5 bases). The V gene lost 3 bases and the J gene lost 8 bases, with 19 bases spanning the gap. This CDR3 contains 15 residues. Germline CDR1 reads SNHLY; CDR2 reads FYNNEI.

This sequence joins TRBV7-2 and TRBJ2-2, with 9 bases matching TRBD2. Losses at the gene ends were 3 bases for V and 1 base for J; bases not matched to a gene: 3. CDR3 length: 16 amino acids. The germline CDR1 and CDR2 sequences are SGHTA and FQGNSA. This CDR3 reads CASSFGAGGNTGELFF. The CDR3 coding sequence is TGTGCCAGCAGCTTCGGAGCGGGGGGGAACACCGGGGAGCTGTTTTTT.

The chain has TRBV6-5 and TRBJ2-5; 10 nucleotides match TRBD2. CDR1 and CDR2 from the germline V gene are MNHEY and SVGAGI. The CDR3 is 15 amino acids. The ends lost 6 bases at V and 4 bases at J; junction bases unmatched: 8. CDR3 amino acids: CASRSSGGSVETQYF. The CDR3 DNA sequence: TGTGCCAGCAGATCTAGCGGGGGTTCGGTAGAGACCCAGTACTTC.

This clone was recorded once. J is TRBJ1-6 and V is TRBV4-1; D gene unclear. The V end was cut by 0 bases, the J end by 8 bases, with 11 bases between. Germline V CDR1 and CDR2: MGHRA, YSYEKL. The CDR3 is 15 residues long. CDR3 nucleotides: TGCGCCAGCAGCCAAGACTCGCAACGGGATTCACCCCTCCACTTT. Translation: CASSQDSQRDSPLHF.

This chain uses TRBV2 with TRBJ2-1, with 7 bases matching TRBD2. V shed 6 bases, J shed 3 bases, and the junction held 8 bases outside the gene matches. This CDR3 is 15 amino acids long. CDR1 and CDR2 (germline): SNHLY, FYNNEI. CDR3 amino acids: CASRAGESYYNEQFF. CDR3 DNA: TGTGCCAGCAGGGCGGGGGAATCCTACTACAATGAGCAGTTCTTC.

The chain has TRBV7-8 and TRBJ2-7; weak D call: TRBD1 (5 bases). The CDR3 is made up of 13 amino acids. Looked up from germline, CDR1 is SGHVS and CDR2 is FQNEAQ. Trimming took off 5 bases at V and 7 bases at J, with 15 bases between the two ends. CDR3 nucleotides: TGTGCCAGCAGCGTAATCCAGGGTGAAGAGCAGTACTTC. Its translation is CASSVIQGEEQYF.

This chain joins TRBV11-2 and TRBJ2-5; D perhaps matches TRBD2 (6 bases). The CDR3 covers 14 residues. V lost 5 bases and J 3 bases, leaving 13 bases between the germline ends. Germline values: CDR1 SGHAT, CDR2 FQNNGV. The CDR3 reads CASSRGTSKETQYF. CDR3 nucleotide sequence: TGTGCCAGCAGCCGCGGGACGTCAAAAGAGACCCAGTACTTC.

V gene TRBV24-1 combines with J gene TRBJ2-1; TRBD1 matches 7 bases. The CDR3 extends over 15 amino acids. The germline V gene has CDR1 KGHDR and CDR2 SFDVKD. V was clipped by 4 bases and J by 9 bases; unmatched bases: 11. The CDR3 spells CATSERAGGFGEQFF. DNA of the CDR3: TGTGCCACCAGTGAGAGGGCAGGGGGTTTTGGTGAGCAGTTCTTC.

The J gene is TRBJ2-2, the V gene TRBV3-1 (or the pseudogene TRBV3-2), with D perhaps matching TRBD2 (6 bases). Germline V gene lookup returns CDR1 LGHDT and CDR2 YNNKEL (reference sequence). Trimming shortened V by 4 bases and J by 2 bases, and 8 bases separated the two germline ends. The CDR3 spans 14 residues. This CDR3 is CASSPGLNTGELFF. The CDR3 coding sequence is TGTGCCAGCAGCCCGGGACTTAACACCGGGGAGCTGTTTTTT.

The rearrangement uses TRBV7-2 and TRBJ1-1; D perhaps matches TRBD1 (5 bases). V lost 5 bases and J 6 bases, leaving 16 bases between the germline ends. The CDR3 extends over 14 amino acids. Germline values: CDR1 SGHTA, CDR2 FQGNSA. CDR3 coding DNA: TGTGCCAGCAGCCCCGGGGGGGGTCCCCCTGAAGCTTTCTTT. This gives the protein CASSPGGGPPEAFF. Based on the CDR3 plus reference TRBV7-2 and TRBJ1-1, the full variable domain is GAGVSQSPSNKVTEKGKDVELRCDPISGHTALYWYRQSLGQGLEFLIYFQGNSAPDKSGLPSDRFSAERTGGSVSTLTIQRTQQEDSAVYLCASSPGGGPPEAFFGQGTRLTVV.